The next 20 T cell receptor beta chains were all read from a single sample in a study of OX40 agonist ivuxolimab in advanced cancers. This table comes from immunoSEQ multiplex PCR, and its TCRdb copy is limited to in-frame clones, with some not included. Of over 45,000 clones listed, 80% to 90% are singletons. Sequencing used CD4+ or CD8+ T cells sorted from blood, obtained in a trial of the OX40 agonist ivuxolimab. These receptors came from an adult with an advanced solid tumor such as melanoma, head and neck, liver or kidney cancer.

The chain employs TRBV25-1 and TRBJ2-7; tentative D call: TRBD1 (6 bases). V lost 1 base and J 0 bases, leaving 10 bases between the germline ends. Per the germline V gene, CDR1 is MGHDK and CDR2 is SYGVNS. This CDR3 has 15 amino acids. The CDR3 DNA reads as TGTGCCAGCAGTGAATTAGGGACACTCTCCTACGAGCAGTACTTC. This codes for CASSELGTLSYEQYF.

This chain links TRBV2 with TRBJ2-7; TRBD2 might be the D (5 bases). This CDR3 is built from 17 residues. Trimming took 2 bases from V and 1 from J, leaving 18 bases between them. Per germline, CDR1 SNHLY and CDR2 FYNNEI. The CDR3 sequence: CASSERGGTLHSYEQYF. The CDR3 DNA sequence: TGTGCCAGCAGTGAAAGAGGAGGCACCTTGCATTCCTACGAGCAGTACTTC.

The chain employs TRBV28 and TRBJ2-5; the D is unclear. The J call may not be correct, given that the DNA end is closer to TRBJ2-7. This CDR3 is 13 amino acids long. Germline CDR1 MDHEN, CDR2 SYDVKM. The CDR3 here is CASSLNNGYEQYF. CDR3 bases: TGTGCCAGCAGTCTTAACAACGGCTACGAGCAGTACTTC.

V gene TRBV15 combines with J gene TRBJ2-2; D may be TRBD2 (5 bases). Germline assignment: CDR1 LNHNV and CDR2 YYDKDF (reference sequence). The CDR3 has 17 amino acids. The V gene lost 4 bases and the J gene lost 9 bases, with 24 bases spanning the gap. DNA for the CDR3: TGTGCCACCAGCACCAACCGTGCGGGTTTTTTCCCCAGGGAGCTGTTTTTT. Amino acids: CATSTNRAGFFPRELFF.

The chain joins TRBV27 to TRBJ1-5, with D perhaps TRBD1 (5 bases). This CDR3 has 14 amino acids. Germline CDR1 is MNHEY and CDR2 is SMNVEV (reference sequence). The ends were cut back, 3 bases at V and 9 bases at J, with 15 bases in the middle. CDR3 amino acids: CASSFSGTEGPQHF. The CDR3 region has the DNA TGTGCCAGCAGTTTTTCCGGGACGGAGGGGCCCCAGCATTTT.

The chain has TRBV19 and TRBJ2-3, with 7 bases identical to TRBD1. The J segment lost 6 bases and the V segment lost 3 bases, leaving 6 bases of the junction unmatched. CDR3 length: 14 residues. The germline V gene encodes CDR1 LNHDA and CDR2 SQIVND (reference sequence). The CDR3 nucleotides are TGTGCCAGTAGTATGTCGCAGGGGGTCGATACGCAGTATTTT. Residues: CASSMSQGVDTQYF.

This chain uses TRBV28 with TRBJ2-7; possibly TRBD2 for D (6 bases). This CDR3 comprises 15 residues. Trimming removed 3 bases at V and 0 bases at J, with 12 bases between. CDR1 and CDR2 (germline): MDHEN, SYDVKM. The CDR3 loop is CASSFRGSLSYEQYF. Here the CDR3 DNA reads TGTGCCAGCAGTTTCCGGGGGTCCCTCTCCTACGAGCAGTACTTC. Using reference TRBV28 and TRBJ2-7 for the parts outside the CDR3, the full variable domain is DVKVTQSSRYLVKRTGEKVFLECVQDMDHENMFWYRQDPGLGLRLIYFSYDVKMKEKGDIPEGYSVSREKKERFSLILESASTNQTSMYLCASSFRGSLSYEQYFGPGTRLTVT.

The CDR3 coding sequence is TGTGCCAGCAGCTTTATGCTTACAGGGGATAATGAAAAACTGTTTTTT. It is translated as CASSFMLTGDNEKLFF. V gene TRBV7-8 combines with J gene TRBJ1-4, with TRBD1 matching 7 bases. V shed 3 bases, J shed 4 bases, and the junction held 8 bases outside the gene matches. The germline CDR1 and CDR2 sequences are SGHVS and FQNEAQ. CDR3 size: 16 residues.

V and J are TRBV5-1 and TRBJ2-7; D is unclear. From germline, CDR1 is SGHRS and CDR2 YFSETQ. V was trimmed by 6 bases and J by 6 bases, leaving 13 bases between them. The CDR3 extends over 12 amino acids. The CDR3 region has the DNA TGCGCCAGCACCGACCCCACGTCCGAGCAGTACTTC. It encodes CASTDPTSEQYF.

The chain has TRBV6-4 and TRBJ2-1, with D possibly being TRBD1 (6 bases). V was clipped by 0 bases and J by 9 bases, with 18 bases between them. This CDR3 is built from 16 residues. Looked up from germline, CDR1 is MRHNA and CDR2 is SNTAGT. CDR3: CASSDSGGAGLVEQFF. The CDR3 bases are TGTGCCAGCAGTGACTCTGGGGGCGCAGGCTTGGTTGAGCAGTTCTTC.

The CDR3 sequence is CASSLGGAGELFF. In DNA, the CDR3 is TGTGCCAGTAGCCTGGGGGGAGCCGGGGAGCTGTTTTTT. The V and J genes are TRBV19 and TRBJ2-2; tentative D call: TRBD2 (6 bases). The CDR3 spans 13 residues. The V gene's germline CDR1 is LNHDA and CDR2 SQIVND (reference sequence). The V and J ends lost 6 bases and 6 bases respectively, with 11 bases between them.

V and J are TRBV5-4 and TRBJ2-7, with D unresolved. The CDR3 totals 14 residues. From germline, CDR1 is SGHNT and CDR2 YYREEE (reference sequence). Trimming stripped 4 bases from V and 3 bases from J, with 14 bases between. In DNA, the CDR3 is TGTGCCAGCAGCGATTCCAGGTCCTACTACGAGCAGTACTTC. As protein: CASSDSRSYYEQYF.

V usage is TRBV7-7 and J usage is TRBJ2-3; D may be TRBD2 (7 bases). Germline values: CDR1 SSHAT, CDR2 FNYEAQ (reference sequence). Trimming pared 5 bases from V and 6 bases from J, leaving 12 bases between. CDR3 length: 13 residues. CDR3 loop: CASSAWGGDTQYF. CDR3 nucleotides: TGTGCCAGCAGCGCCTGGGGGGGCGATACGCAGTATTTT.

The V gene is TRBV5-8, the J gene TRBJ2-7, with a weak D call TRBD1 (5 bases). The CDR3 contains 14 residues. Germline-derived CDR1 and CDR2 are SGHTS and YDEGEE. The ends were cut back, 0 bases at V and 3 bases at J, with 10 bases in the middle. The CDR3 reads CASSLAGQSYEQYF. Here the CDR3 DNA reads TGTGCCAGCAGCTTGGCCGGACAAAGCTACGAGCAGTACTTC.

This clone was counted between two and nine times. The V call is TRBV7-9, the J call TRBJ2-7; 10 nucleotides match TRBD1. Germline-derived CDR1 and CDR2 are SEHNR and FQNEAQ (reference sequence). The CDR3 is 15 residues long. V lost 2 bases, J lost 5 bases, and 6 bases stayed unmatched. Written as DNA, the CDR3 is TGTGCCAGCAGCTTATCGGGACAGGGGCCGGACGAGCAGTACTTC. Its translation: CASSLSGQGPDEQYF.

This rearrangement joins TRBV7-2 to TRBJ2-3, with D unclear. Per germline, CDR1 SGHTA and CDR2 FQGNSA. Between the trimmed V and J ends, which lost 0 bases and 5 bases, there was a span of 12 bases. The length of the CDR3 is 15 residues. The chain's CDR3 is CASSLALSAGDTQYF. CDR3 nucleotides: TGTGCCAGCAGCTTAGCCCTCAGCGCTGGAGATACGCAGTATTTT.

This chain uses TRBV29-1 with TRBJ2-2; D is ambiguous. The CDR3 is made up of 13 amino acids. The germline V and J ends were trimmed by 3 bases and 0 bases, with 5 bases remaining between them. The germline V gene encodes CDR1 SQVTM and CDR2 ANQGSEA. The CDR3 sequence: CSVDLANTGELFF. The CDR3 DNA reads as TGCAGCGTTGATTTGGCGAACACCGGGGAGCTGTTTTTT.

The chain couples TRBV30 to TRBJ2-3; 9 nucleotides match TRBD2. CDR3 size: 15 residues. V lost 6 bases and J lost 0; bases outside the gene matches: 7. Germline assignment: CDR1 GTSNPN and CDR2 SVGIG (reference sequence). The CDR3 bases are TGTGCCTGTACAAGCGGGACTAGCAGCACAGATACGCAGTATTTT. Translation gives CACTSGTSSTDTQYF.

The CDR3 sequence is CASSGLLAGDSYEQYF. As DNA, the CDR3 is TGTGCCAGCAGCGGTTTACTAGCGGGGGATTCCTACGAGCAGTACTTC. The genes are TRBV4-2 and TRBJ2-7, with 11 bases matching TRBD2. The CDR3 spans 16 residues. The V gene's germline CDR1 is LGHNA and CDR2 YNFKEQ. V shed 5 bases, J shed 1 base, and the junction held 7 bases outside the gene matches.

This sequence joins TRBV27 and TRBJ2-5; unclear D gene. This CDR3 has 13 amino acids. Per the germline V gene, CDR1 is MNHEY and CDR2 is SMNVEV (reference sequence). Trimming pared 6 bases from V and 3 bases from J, leaving 11 bases between. The CDR3 bases are TGTGCCAGCAGCCACTACCCGGAAGAGACCCAGTACTTC. This translates into CASSHYPEETQYF.